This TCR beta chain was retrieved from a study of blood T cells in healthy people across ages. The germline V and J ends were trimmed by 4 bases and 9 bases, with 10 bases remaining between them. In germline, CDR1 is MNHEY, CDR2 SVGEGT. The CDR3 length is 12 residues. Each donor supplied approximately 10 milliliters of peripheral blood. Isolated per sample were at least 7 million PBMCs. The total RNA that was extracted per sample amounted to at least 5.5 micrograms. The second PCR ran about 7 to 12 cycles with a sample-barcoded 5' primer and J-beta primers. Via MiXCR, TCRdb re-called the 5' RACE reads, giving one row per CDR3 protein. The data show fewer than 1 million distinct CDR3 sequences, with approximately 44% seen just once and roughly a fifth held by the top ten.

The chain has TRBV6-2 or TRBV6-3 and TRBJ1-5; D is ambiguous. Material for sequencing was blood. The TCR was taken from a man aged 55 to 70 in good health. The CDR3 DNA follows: TGTGCCAGCAGTTTCGAACGCCGGCCCCAGCATTTT. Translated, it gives CASSFERRPQHF.